This TCR beta chain was observed in a study of T cell responses to AZD1222 COVID-19 vaccine (dated by TCRdb to the early 2020s). Study-level background: TCR sequencing covered 233 trial participants: some 210 given two doses of AZD1222 and around 26 given two doses of MenACWY control vaccine. Trial participants were enrolled into age subgroups of 18-55, 56-69 and 70-plus years, which contained about 150, 28 and 57 TCR-sequenced participants, respectively. Overall results and qualifications from the work: After two AZD1222 doses, both the breadth and the depth of spike-specific TCRs were significantly higher than at day 0 and than in MenACWY recipients. Epitopes outside the regions mutated in the B.1.351 and B.1.1.7 variants were reportedly recognized by nearly half of the unique spike-specific TCRs. Participants were mostly white British, with more females than males. The authors suggested clonal diversity may have been underestimated. Because no day 14 peak-response samples were available, repertoires were characterized only after the peak T cell response. Vaccine-associated CD4 TCRs spanned the whole spike protein, with dominant responses in regions 160-218 and 743-854. Conclusions about previously exposed vaccinees are limited because only six or seven AZD1222 recipients were SARS-CoV-2 seropositive at baseline. In the small 56-69-year group, the increase in depth fell short of significance, most likely because of low power.

The CDR3 regions of human TCRbeta chains were analyzed by immunosequencing. In the source study's methods: TCRs in the repertoires were matched against a reference library of SARS-CoV-2-specific TCRs that had been generated with the MIRA antigen-specificity platform. Breadth was defined as the fraction of unique TCRs that were SARS-CoV-2-associated. Depth was defined as the fraction of total T cells that were SARS-CoV-2-associated. Using the MIRA data, every spike-specific TCR was mapped to the spike region that the TCR reacted to and assigned to either a CD4 or a CD8 class. Log10-transformed breadth and depth values were compared by one-way ANOVA with Sidak's multiple comparisons tests. TCRdb's version of the immuneACCESS table is confined to in-frame rearrangements and falls short of the full clone set. An unresolved V gene accounts for under half of the shortfall where checked; the remainder is of unknown origin. The D gene and trimming were derived from the DNA, and the V and J assignments and clone size from that table. Here the sample has about 35,000 clones; approximately 84% occur a single time. Together, the top ten hold approximately 10% of the sample.

This sample's time point label indicates: about 28 days (+/-7) after the second vaccine dose. AZD1222 recipients whose second dose came at about 4 weeks and those whose second dose came at about 12 weeks were combined into one group, since spike-specific TCR depth and breadth did not differ between the two schedules. The vaccinee samples were drawn from two UK trials, COV001 and COV002, one of which was a single-blind randomized controlled phase 2/3 trial testing AZD1222 (ChAdOx1 nCoV-19) in healthy adults. For TCRbeta chain sequencing, PBMC samples from trial participants were taken at day 0 and at day 28 after the second dose. To note about this clone: Its antigen remains unidentified. Base qualities are not provided; no much larger clone lies one nucleotide away.

V is clipped by 7 bases and J by 2 bases, and the sequence between their germline boundaries is 21 bases long. Reading from cysteine to phenylalanine, the CDR3 counts 16 amino acids. The retained sequence is limited to the CDR3, 48 bases, with the frame set at the first base. This sequence uses TRBV23-1 and TRBJ2-7; matching of 6 bases hints at TRBD1 as the D gene. TRBV23-1 carries the ORF label, with uncertain function. The origin of this receptor is an adult who received the AZD1222 COVID-19 vaccine. The specimen comprised peripheral blood, sampled 28 days after the second AZD1222 dose. CDR3 reads: CASTGRAGVLTYEQYF. The nucleotide sequence reads as follows: TGCGCCAGCACTGGGCGGGCAGGGGTGCTAACCTACGAGCAGTACTTC.